This T cell receptor beta chain originates from a study of blood T cells in healthy people across ages. Together with a sample-barcoded 5' primer, a J-beta primer mix was included in a second PCR lasting roughly 6 to 12 cycles. Unique molecular identifiers of 12 random nucleotides labeled each cDNA. TCRdb re-called the 5' RACE reads through MiXCR, storing one row per CDR3 protein. The sample has around 870,000 distinct CDR3 sequences, 25% to 30% seen once. Whole-study findings and limits: Possibly, changes in expanded clonotypes were confounded because donor CMV status was unknown.

This clonotype was seen at least ten times. Its antigen is undetermined. V was clipped by 5 bases and J by 2 bases, with 17 bases between them. Germline V gene sequence: CDR1 SEHNR, CDR2 FQNEAQ (reference sequence). CDR3 size: 16 residues. The chain employs TRBV7-9 and TRBJ2-3; D perhaps matches TRBD2 (5 bases). This sequence originates from a woman of 80 years or more in good health. The sequenced sample consisted of blood. The CDR3 DNA reads TGTGCCAGCAGCCTACGCCTGGGAGTTTCCACAGATACGCAGTATTTT. This encodes CASSLRLGVSTDTQYF.